The 18 T cell receptor beta chains in this list originate from one sample, sequenced in a study of blood T cell repertoires in COVID-19. Measured with immunoSEQ multiplex PCR; TCRdb has only the in-frame clones, and not every one. The data show 270,000 or so clones, with about 80% seen just once and 3.4% held by the top ten. Sequences were obtained from PBMCs or T cells enriched from blood (not recorded which). These receptors were taken from a man aged 45 to 65 who had recovered from COVID-19.

The chain couples TRBV7-2 to TRBJ1-2; 10 bases fit TRBD1. The CDR3 spans 15 residues. Per germline, CDR1 SGHTA and CDR2 FQGNSA. The junction had 10 bases not matched to a gene; V was cut back by 4 bases and J by 8 bases. The CDR3 DNA reads as TGTGCCAGCAGCTCCGAGACAGGGGGCGCGAGGGGCTACACCTTC. This translates into CASSSETGGARGYTF.

This clone came up once. V and J are TRBV18 and TRBJ2-5; 9 nucleotides match TRBD1. Germline trimming cut 6 bases from V and 5 bases from J; bases unmatched to any gene: 13. In germline, CDR1 is KGHSH, CDR2 LQKENI. This CDR3 spans 16 amino acids. DNA for the CDR3: TGTGCCAGCTCGTCTCTTCCGGGACAGGGTATGGAGACCCAGTACTTC. Translation gives CASSSLPGQGMETQYF.

The chain links TRBV11-3 to TRBJ2-1, with TRBD2 matching 10 bases. Germline V lookup: CDR1 SGHNT, CDR2 YENEEA. V shed 2 bases, J shed 7 bases, and the junction held 5 bases outside the gene matches. The CDR3 is 15 residues long. The DNA for the CDR3 is TGTGCCAGCAGCTTACTAGCGGGAGTTTCTAATGAGCAGTTCTTC. Translated: CASSLLAGVSNEQFF.

The chain is built from TRBV5-1 and TRBJ1-1; D uncertain. The V end was cut by 3 bases, the J end by 3 bases, with 9 bases between. This CDR3 region has 13 residues. Germline CDR1 reads SGHRS; CDR2 reads YFSETQ. DNA for the CDR3: TGCGCCAGCAGCTCTTCAGGATACACTGAAGCTTTCTTT. Its protein is CASSSSGYTEAFF.

Worth noting for this clone: The sample has other DNA sequences that encode this CDR3 too. V and J are TRBV19 and TRBJ1-5; no clear D. Per germline, CDR1 LNHDA and CDR2 SQIVND (reference sequence). The length of the CDR3 is 13 residues. With 2 bases removed from V and 4 bases from J, the gap between germline ends came to 6 bases. The CDR3 DNA reads TGTGCCAGTAGTATACGCAGAAATCAGCCCCAGCATTTT. Its protein product is CASSIRRNQPQHF.

The gene calls are TRBV18 and TRBJ1-1; TRBD1 matches 7 bases. CDR3 size: 17 residues. Looked up from germline, CDR1 is KGHSH and CDR2 is LQKENI. V was pared by 3 bases and J by 4 bases, with 14 bases of the junction left unmatched. The DNA for the CDR3 is TGTGCCAGCTCACCGTCACAGGGGAACAGGGGTCGCACTGAAGCTTTCTTT. This codes for CASSPSQGNRGRTEAFF.

The chain has TRBV6-2 or TRBV6-3 and TRBJ1-6, with D hard to call. This CDR3 region has 16 residues. V dropped 5 bases and J dropped 0 bases, with 11 bases sitting between them. Germline CDR1 and CDR2: MNHEY and SVGEGT. In DNA form, the CDR3 reads TGTGCCAGCAGTCGAGACTATTCCTCCTATAATTCACCCCTCCACTTT. This encodes CASSRDYSSYNSPLHF.

The V call is TRBV19, the J call TRBJ2-1; maybe TRBD1 (6 bases). The V gene lost 8 bases and the J gene lost 2 bases, with 10 bases spanning the gap. Looked up from germline, CDR1 is LNHDA and CDR2 is SQIVND (reference sequence). CDR3 length: 13 residues. CDR3 in amino acids: CASAGQTYNEQFF. The DNA for the CDR3 is TGTGCCAGTGCCGGACAGACCTACAATGAGCAGTTCTTC.

The chain employs TRBV29-1 and TRBJ1-2; tentatively, D is TRBD1 (6 bases). CDR3 length: 11 amino acids. V lost 5 bases and J 8 bases, leaving 12 bases between the germline ends. The germline CDR1 and CDR2 sequences are SQVTM and ANQGSEA. CDR3 loop: CSVQGTSGYTF. The DNA for the CDR3 is TGCAGCGTTCAAGGGACATCCGGCTACACCTTC.

This clone showed up just once. J is TRBJ1-1 and V is TRBV4-1; TRBD1 matches 9 bases. The CDR3 loop spans 14 amino acids. Germline loops: CDR1 MGHRA, CDR2 YSYEKL. Losses at the gene ends were 2 bases for V and 4 bases for J; bases not matched to a gene: 2. This chain's CDR3 is CASSQPDRGTEAFF. In DNA, the CDR3 is TGCGCCAGCAGCCAACCGGACAGGGGCACTGAAGCTTTCTTT.

The chain uses TRBV24-1 and TRBJ2-7; 9 nucleotides agree with TRBD1. This CDR3 has 15 residues. Germline CDR1 and CDR2: KGHDR and SFDVKD. The V gene end was trimmed by 2 bases and the J gene end by 4 bases; junction bases not matched to a gene: 5. The CDR3 DNA reads TGTGCCACCAGTGATTCGACAGGGGGTCGGTACGAGCAGTACTTC. Translating gives CATSDSTGGRYEQYF.

This chain uses TRBV6-5 with TRBJ2-7; 8 positions match TRBD2. CDR1 and CDR2 from the germline V gene are MNHEY and SVGAGI. The CDR3 length is 13 residues. After removal of 6 bases from V and 4 bases from J, the junction contained 5 bases not matched to a gene. CDR3 coding DNA: TGTGCCAGCAGAACTAGCGGAAAATACGAGCAGTACTTC. It is translated as CASRTSGKYEQYF.

The chain links TRBV28 to TRBJ2-3; D may be TRBD1 (6 bases). CDR1 and CDR2 (germline): MDHEN, SYDVKM. V lost 5 bases to trimming and J lost 2 bases, with 11 bases between them. The CDR3 has 14 residues. Here the CDR3 reads CASSGQLSTDTQYF. CDR3 nucleotides: TGTGCCAGCAGTGGACAGCTTTCCACAGATACGCAGTATTTT.

The V and J genes are TRBV5-5 and TRBJ1-6, with a possible D match to TRBD1 (5 bases). The length of the CDR3 is 15 residues. Trimming pared 5 bases from V and 9 bases from J, leaving 18 bases between. Germline V lookup: CDR1 SGHKS, CDR2 YYEKEE (reference sequence). CDR3 nucleotides: TGTGCCAGCAGGTTCGGGGGTCACGGAGGTTCACCCCTCCACTTT. Protein sequence: CASRFGGHGGSPLHF.

The chain links TRBV4-3 to TRBJ2-2, with 8 positions matching TRBD2. The CDR3 totals 18 residues. Germline loops: CDR1 LGHNA, CDR2 YSLEER. J lost 6 bases, V lost 0 bases, and 12 bases had no gene match. The CDR3 coding sequence is TGCGCCAGCAGCCAAGAAGGAGAAGGACTAGCTGGCGCCGGGGAGCTGTTTTTT. Residues: CASSQEGEGLAGAGELFF.

Comments on this clone: A read error may produce the germline difference seen at one junction end. V is TRBV19 and J is TRBJ2-7; 7 bases align to TRBD2. This CDR3 contains 14 residues. Germline CDR1 LNHDA, CDR2 SQIVND (reference sequence). The CDR3 bases are TGTGCCAGTAGTGTAGAGGGAGGGTCCTACGAGCAGTACTTC. It codes for CASSVEGGSYEQYF.

This clone has a handful of counts. The rearrangement uses TRBV19 and TRBJ1-1; D unclear. Trimming cost V 4 bases and J 7 bases, with 16 bases left between them. The CDR3 spans 14 residues. Per germline, CDR1 LNHDA and CDR2 SQIVND (reference sequence). The CDR3 here is CASSTGQTDHEAFF. In DNA form, the CDR3 reads TGTGCCAGTAGTACCGGCCAAACAGACCATGAAGCTTTCTTT.

This clone was observed a few times. V is TRBV3-1 (or the pseudogene TRBV3-2) and J is TRBJ1-6, with 9 bases that match TRBD1. CDR3 length equals 16 residues. The germline CDR1 and CDR2 sequences are LGHDT and YNNKEL (reference sequence). V was pared by 4 bases and J by 14 bases, with 15 bases of the junction left unmatched. CDR3 sequence (DNA): TGTGCCAGCAGCCTTAGTCCCGGGACAGGGCTAGAGGCCCTCCACTTT. This translates into CASSLSPGTGLEALHF.